The clone carrying this T cell receptor (beta chain) was detected a few times. Clones were sequenced by immunoSEQ multiplex PCR, and TCRdb holds only the in-frame ones, with some missing. The sample contains about 200,000 clones, more than 70% of which appear only once. These data originate in a study of blood T cell repertoires in COVID-19. This CDR3 region has 13 residues. The V gene's germline CDR1 is MDHEN and CDR2 SYDVKM. V lost 9 bases and J 7 bases, leaving 18 bases between the germline ends. The V and J genes are TRBV28 and TRBJ1-1; TRBD1 might be the D (5 bases). This TCR was sampled from a woman aged 18-35 years who had recovered from COVID-19. Sequenced material: PBMCs or T cells enriched from blood (not recorded which). The CDR3 region is CASWVGGTIEAFF. The CDR3 DNA follows: TGTGCCAGTTGGGTTGGGGGGACGATTGAAGCTTTCTTT.